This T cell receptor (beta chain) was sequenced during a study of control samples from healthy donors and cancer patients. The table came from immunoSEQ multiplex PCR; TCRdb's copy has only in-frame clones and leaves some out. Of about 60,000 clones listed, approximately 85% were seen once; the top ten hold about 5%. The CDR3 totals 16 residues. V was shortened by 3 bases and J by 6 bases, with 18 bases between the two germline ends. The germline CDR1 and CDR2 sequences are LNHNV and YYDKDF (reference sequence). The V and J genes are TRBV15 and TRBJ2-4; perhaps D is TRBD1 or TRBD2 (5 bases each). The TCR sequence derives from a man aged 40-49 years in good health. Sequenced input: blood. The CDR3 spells CATSRRPSGTPNIQYF. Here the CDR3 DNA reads TGTGCCACCAGCAGGAGACCGTCTGGGACGCCAAACATTCAGTACTTC.